A single sample gave rise to the 22 T cell receptor beta chains below, sequenced in a study of blood T cell repertoires in COVID-19. TCRdb's copy holds only in-frame clones and misses some; the assay was immunoSEQ multiplex PCR. The table includes about 79,000 clones, around nine tenths detected once. Sample: peripheral blood. These receptors all stem from a man in his sixties or seventies with active or convalescent COVID-19.

J is TRBJ2-5 and V is TRBV9; 10 bases are shared with TRBD2. V was pared by 0 bases and J by 5 bases, with 10 bases of the junction left unmatched. Germline CDR1 is SGDLS and CDR2 is YYNGEE. This CDR3 has 17 residues. In DNA, the CDR3 is TGTGCCAGCAGCGTAGCTTGGAGCGGGAGGGCCGGTGAGACCCAGTACTTC. Its translation: CASSVAWSGRAGETQYF.

The V gene is TRBV30, the J gene TRBJ2-7, with 9 bases lining up with TRBD1. Germline CDR1 reads GTSNPN; CDR2 reads SVGIG (reference sequence). The CDR3 loop spans 14 amino acids. V lost 2 bases, J lost 4 bases, and 6 bases stayed unmatched. CDR3 region: CAWSRGTGPYEQYF. CDR3 nucleotides: TGTGCCTGGAGTAGGGGGACAGGGCCTTACGAGCAGTACTTC.

The chain recombines TRBV18 with TRBJ1-4, with 7 nucleotides matching TRBD1. J was trimmed by 7 bases and V by 3 bases; bases with no gene match: 8. The CDR3 totals 15 residues. Germline V gene lookup returns CDR1 KGHSH and CDR2 LQKENI. This CDR3 reads CASSPGQVSGEKLFF. CDR3 bases: TGTGCCAGCTCACCTGGACAGGTTAGCGGTGAAAAACTGTTTTTT.

The rearrangement uses TRBV5-6 and TRBJ1-5; tentative D call: TRBD1 (5 bases). Trimming removed 1 base at V and 6 bases at J, with 20 bases between. Germline V CDR1 and CDR2: SGHDT, YYEEEE. CDR3 length: 17 amino acids. The CDR3, as DNA: TGTGCCAGCAGCTTGAGGGCAGGGAGAGCGGGGGGTCAGCCCCAGCATTTT. Residues: CASSLRAGRAGGQPQHF.

The J gene is TRBJ2-1, the V gene TRBV4-2; 8 bases fit TRBD2. V gave up 4 bases and J gave up 0 bases; unmatched junction bases: 11. There are 18 residues in the CDR3. The germline gives CDR1 LGHNA, CDR2 YNFKEQ. The CDR3 DNA follows: TGTGCCAGCAGCCTTAGGCAAGGGCGGGAGGCCTCCTACAATGAGCAGTTCTTC. Its protein is CASSLRQGREASYNEQFF.

The rearrangement joins TRBV3-1 (or the pseudogene TRBV3-2) to TRBJ1-1; D remains ambiguous. CDR1 and CDR2 (germline): LGHDT, YNNKEL (reference sequence). This CDR3 is built from 15 residues. With 0 bases removed from V and 1 base from J, the gap between germline ends came to 9 bases. The CDR3 DNA reads as TGTGCCAGCAGCCAAGATCAGGCGCGGAACACTGAAGCTTTCTTT. It codes for CASSQDQARNTEAFF.

The V and J genes are TRBV5-8 and TRBJ2-5; 10 nucleotides line up with TRBD1. Germline CDR1 is SGHTS and CDR2 is YDEGEE. The CDR3 covers 16 residues. The trim removed 4 bases at V and 0 bases at J, leaving 6 bases unmatched. CDR3 sequence (DNA): TGTGCCAGCAGCCCCCGGACAGGGGGGAACCAAGAGACCCAGTACTTC. Its translation is CASSPRTGGNQETQYF.

The J gene is TRBJ1-2, the V gene TRBV28; 9 bases line up with TRBD1. V shed 1 base and J 4 bases; nucleotides not matched to a gene: 7. Germline V gene data show CDR1 as MDHEN and CDR2 as SYDVKM. The CDR3 is 16 amino acids. This CDR3 reads CASSLSGTGLAYGYTF. The CDR3 DNA reads TGTGCCAGCAGTTTATCAGGGACAGGGCTGGCCTATGGCTACACCTTC.

This sequence joins TRBV24-1 and TRBJ1-2, with D possibly TRBD1 on 6 matching bases. This CDR3 has 14 residues. Germline V gene lookup returns CDR1 KGHDR and CDR2 SFDVKD. V was clipped by 3 bases and J by 1 base, with 8 bases between them. The CDR3 here is CATSDGQLNYGYTF. The DNA for the CDR3 is TGTGCCACCAGTGATGGACAGCTTAACTATGGCTACACCTTC.

CDR3 residues: CSGGQGIGYGYTF. The CDR3 nucleotides read TGCAGCGGCGGACAGGGGATAGGCTATGGCTACACCTTC. V is TRBV29-1 and J is TRBJ1-2; 9 positions match TRBD1. J was trimmed by 4 bases and V by 7 bases; bases with no gene match: 7. Germline V gene lookup returns CDR1 SQVTM and CDR2 ANQGSEA. The CDR3 has 13 amino acids.

The sample holds a few counts of this clone. The genes are TRBV14 and TRBJ2-2, with D perhaps TRBD1 (5 bases). CDR1 is SGHDN and CDR2 is FVKESK in the germline V gene. Trimming took 4 bases from V and 4 from J, leaving 19 bases between them. The CDR3 spans 17 residues. CDR3 in amino acids: CASSRQRGLAPTGELFF. DNA of the CDR3: TGTGCCAGCAGCCGTCAAAGGGGTTTGGCACCCACCGGGGAGCTGTTTTTT. Complete variable domain (other parts from reference TRBV14 and TRBJ2-2): EAGVTQFPSHSVIEKGQTVTLRCDPISGHDNLYWYRRVMGKEIKFLLHFVKESKQDESGMPNNRFLAERTGGTYSTLKVQPAELEDSGVYFCASSRQRGLAPTGELFFGEGSRLTVL.

This clone has a single count. V is TRBV7-9 and J is TRBJ1-2; tentatively, D is TRBD1 (5 bases). The length of the CDR3 is 13 residues. CDR1 SEHNR and CDR2 FQNEAQ come from the germline V gene (reference sequence). Trimming removed 1 base from V and 10 bases from J, with 13 bases in between. The CDR3, as DNA: TGTGCCAGCAGCTTAGTTCAGGGTATAGTCTACACCTTC. Translation gives CASSLVQGIVYTF.

The rearrangement links TRBV19 to TRBJ2-1; 10 bases map to TRBD2. Germline assignment: CDR1 LNHDA and CDR2 SQIVND (reference sequence). This CDR3 is built from 15 residues. After removal of 3 bases from V and 9 bases from J, the junction contained 8 bases not matched to a gene. CDR3 region: CASSISGLAGVEQFF. CDR3 DNA sequence: TGTGCCAGTAGTATCTCCGGGCTAGCGGGAGTTGAGCAGTTCTTC. Full variable domain (remainder filled in from reference TRBV19 and TRBJ2-1): DGGITQSPKYLFRKEGQNVTLSCEQNLNHDAMYWYRQDPGQGLRLIYYSQIVNDFQKGDIAEGYSVSREKKESFPLTVTSAQKNPTAFYLCASSISGLAGVEQFFGPGTRLTVL.

This chain connects TRBV3-1 (or the pseudogene TRBV3-2) to TRBJ1-2; D unresolved. Germline V gives CDR1 LGHDT, CDR2 YNNKEL (reference sequence). The CDR3 runs to 12 residues. The V end lost 1 base, the J end lost 6 bases, and 6 bases lay between the germline ends. The CDR3, as DNA: TGTGCCAGCAGCCAAGCTGTCGATGGCTACACCTTC. It yields the protein CASSQAVDGYTF.

The chain carries TRBV6-5 and TRBJ1-2; 8 positions agree with TRBD1. From germline, CDR1 is MNHEY and CDR2 SVGAGI. The CDR3 contains 13 residues. Trimming removed 5 bases from V and 4 bases from J; junction bases left unmatched: 3. The DNA for the CDR3 is TGTGCCAGCAGTCAGGACAGGGTCTATGGCTACACCTTC. It yields the protein CASSQDRVYGYTF.

Details on this clone: Additional DNA sequences in this sample encode the identical CDR3. The chain carries TRBV15 and TRBJ2-3, with a tentative D call TRBD2 (6 bases). Germline lookup yields CDR1 LNHNV and CDR2 YYDKDF (reference sequence). The CDR3 is 13 residues long. V lost 3 bases and J lost 3, with 7 bases in between. Written as DNA, the CDR3 is TGTGCCACCAGCAGTGGGGGGACAGATACGCAGTATTTT. Amino acid sequence: CATSSGGTDTQYF.

This clone has only one observation. The chain couples TRBV30 to TRBJ1-2; tentatively, D is TRBD1 (6 bases). Germline assignment: CDR1 GTSNPN and CDR2 SVGIG (reference sequence). V was clipped by 4 bases and J by 4 bases, with 16 bases between them. This CDR3 has 14 amino acids. The CDR3 spells CAWTRDTIFYGYTF. The CDR3 DNA follows: TGTGCCTGGACACGGGACACAATTTTCTATGGCTACACCTTC.

The rearrangement uses TRBV28 and TRBJ2-7; a weak D match, TRBD1 (6 bases). The CDR3 is 13 residues long. Trimming took off 5 bases at V and 5 bases at J, with 13 bases between the two ends. Per germline, CDR1 MDHEN and CDR2 SYDVKM. The CDR3 reads CASSIGTPNEQYF. DNA of the CDR3: TGTGCCAGCAGTATAGGGACACCCAACGAGCAGTACTTC.

The CDR3 sequence is CASGPQTGLYGYTF. DNA of the CDR3: TGTGCTAGTGGTCCCCAGACGGGTCTCTATGGCTACACCTTC. The genes are TRBV12-5 and TRBJ1-2, with unresolved D. V shed 5 bases and J shed 4 bases, with 14 bases lying between them. The CDR3 has 14 residues. CDR1 is LGHNT, CDR2 FRNRAP, per germline.

The rearrangement joins TRBV9 to TRBJ2-1; 9 nucleotides match TRBD1. With V trimmed by 3 bases and J by 4 bases, 5 bases remained unmatched. CDR3 length: 15 amino acids. Germline V gene data show CDR1 as SGDLS and CDR2 as YYNGEE. CDR3: CASSADGTGYNEQFF. Here the CDR3 DNA reads TGTGCCAGCAGCGCCGACGGGACAGGGTACAATGAGCAGTTCTTC.

The chain uses TRBV30 and TRBJ1-4; 7 bases fit TRBD1. Germline loops: CDR1 GTSNPN, CDR2 SVGIG (reference sequence). The CDR3 totals 17 residues. Losses at the gene ends were 1 base for V and 0 bases for J; bases not matched to a gene: 8. CDR3 region: CAWSALTGYSTNEKLFF. The CDR3 DNA reads as TGTGCCTGGAGTGCCCTGACAGGGTACTCAACTAATGAAAAACTGTTTTTT. The full variable domain, in which reference TRBV30 and TRBJ1-4 provide the parts outside the CDR3, is SQTIHQWPATLVQPVGSPLSLECTVEGTSNPNLYWYRQAAGRGLQLLFYSVGIGQISSEVPQNLSASRPQDRQFILSSKKLLLSDSGFYLCAWSALTGYSTNEKLFFGSGTQLSVL.

This clone was counted between two and nine times. The chain carries TRBV28 and TRBJ2-7, with a tentative D call TRBD2 (6 bases). The germline CDR1 and CDR2 sequences are MDHEN and SYDVKM. Trimming cost V 3 bases and J 4 bases, with 16 bases left between them. The CDR3 sequence is 15 residues long. The CDR3 sequence is CASSLLAAGGYEQYF. Written as DNA, the CDR3 is TGTGCCAGCAGTTTGCTGGCGGCCGGGGGTTACGAGCAGTACTTC.